The present T cell receptor beta chain was sequenced within a study of T cell responses to AZD1222 COVID-19 vaccine. Sequenced by immunoSEQ multiplex PCR; TCRdb stores in-frame clones only, minus some. The table includes about 120,000 clones, 70% to 90% detected once. CDR3 size: 14 residues. Germline lookup yields CDR1 SQVTM and CDR2 ANQGSEA. V shed 6 bases and J 5 bases; nucleotides not matched to a gene: 12. The specimen was peripheral blood, collected on day 0 of AZD1222 vaccination. The chain links TRBV29-1 to TRBJ2-7; 8 bases line up with TRBD2. This clonotype was sampled from an adult in good health. CDR3 sequence reads: CSVRGGRGGNEQYF. In DNA form, the CDR3 reads TGCAGCGTACGGGGGGGCAGGGGCGGTAACGAGCAGTACTTC.